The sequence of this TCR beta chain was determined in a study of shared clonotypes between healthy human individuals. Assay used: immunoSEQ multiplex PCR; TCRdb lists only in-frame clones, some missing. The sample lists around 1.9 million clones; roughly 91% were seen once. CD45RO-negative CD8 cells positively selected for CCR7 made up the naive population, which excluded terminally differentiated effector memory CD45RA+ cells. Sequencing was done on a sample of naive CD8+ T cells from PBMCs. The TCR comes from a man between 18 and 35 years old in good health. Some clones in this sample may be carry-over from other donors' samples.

Here the CDR3 reads CASSLTSGEMGSYEQYF. DNA of the CDR3: TGTGCCAGCAGCTTGACTAGCGGAGAGATGGGCTCCTACGAGCAGTACTTC. The rearrangement joins TRBV7-9 to TRBJ2-7; 9 bases fit TRBD2. J gave up 0 bases and V 3 bases, and 9 bases lay outside the gene matches. The CDR3 has 17 amino acids. Per the germline V gene, CDR1 is SEHNR and CDR2 is FQNEAQ (reference sequence).